These T cell receptor beta chains were read from a single sample in a study of cytomegalovirus exposure and HLA in healthy donors. Profiling relied on immunoSEQ multiplex PCR, and the TCRdb table lists in-frame clones only, not all of them. The repertoire includes 60,000 to 90,000 clones, roughly 67% of them detected once, and approximately 7.6% sits in the top ten. Sequencing was performed on PBMCs. The receptors originated from a man aged 40-49 years in good health and CMV-seropositive. Each CDR3 is given with its conserved first and last residue. A D gene is named only where the DNA matches it firmly. The size entry is marked missing in some rows and otherwise reads once, few, many or a size class.

j_call	clone_size	d_call	v_call	cdr3_aa	cdr3_nt
TRBJ1-1	NA	TRBD1	TRBV4-1	CASSQDPGTGGTEAFF	TGCGCCAGCAGCCAGGACCCCGGGACAGGGGGCACTGAAGCTTTCTTT
TRBJ2-7	NA	TRBD1	TRBV5-4	CASSLGQGLIYEQYF	TGTGCCAGCAGCTTGGGACAGGGGCTTATCTACGAGCAGTACTTC
TRBJ1-1	NA	NA	TRBV13	CASSLAQGFTEAFF	TGTGCCAGCAGCTTAGCCCAGGGCTTCACTGAAGCTTTCTTT
TRBJ1-2	NA	NA	TRBV10-2	CASSRTDLPPYGYTF	TGCGCCAGCAGCCGGACAGATCTCCCCCCTTATGGCTACACCTTC
TRBJ1-4	NA	NA	TRBV28	CASTPDREKLFF	TGTGCCAGCACCCCCGACAGGGAAAAACTGTTTTTT
TRBJ2-1	few	TRBD2	TRBV19	CASSTSGHSGNEQFF	TGTGCCAGCTCGACTAGCGGGCATAGCGGGAATGAGCAGTTCTTC
TRBJ2-1	NA	NA	TRBV11-2	CASSLEGAGEQFF	TGTGCCAGCAGCTTAGAGGGGGCAGGTGAGCAGTTCTTC
TRBJ1-2	few	TRBD1	TRBV27	CASSPSRTGYGYTF	TGTGCCAGCTCCCCATCCAGGACAGGGTATGGCTACACCTTC
TRBJ2-7	NA	NA	TRBV25-1	CASSESGRGRYEQYF	TGTGCCAGCAGTGAATCAGGCAGGGGCCGATACGAGCAGTACTTC
TRBJ1-2	few	TRBD1	TRBV5-1	CASKQGTEGYTF	TGCGCCAGCAAACAGGGGACGGAAGGCTACACCTTC
TRBJ2-1	NA	NA	TRBV5-1	CASSLDLGASYNEQFF	TGCGCCAGCAGCTTGGACTTGGGGGCTAGTTACAATGAGCAGTTCTTC
TRBJ2-1	NA	NA	TRBV6-5	CASSYRRLVDNEQFF	TGTGCCAGCAGTTACCGTCGTCTAGTCGACAATGAGCAGTTCTTC
TRBJ1-4	NA	TRBD1	TRBV2	CASSGGQGATNEKLFF	TGTGCCAGCAGTGGAGGACAGGGTGCAACTAATGAAAAACTGTTTTTT
TRBJ2-1	NA	TRBD2	TRBV2	CASLEGPSGYNEQFF	TGTGCCAGCCTCGAAGGCCCTAGCGGGTACAATGAGCAGTTCTTC
TRBJ1-4	many	NA	TRBV6-6	CASRHNEKLFF	TGTGCCAGCAGACATAATGAAAAACTGTTTTTT
TRBJ1-1	NA	NA	TRBV19	CASSIATGGYTEAFF	TGTGCCAGTAGTATAGCCACTGGAGGATACACTGAAGCTTTCTTT
TRBJ1-1	once	NA	TRBV6-5	CASSQGVQNTEAFF	TGTGCCAGCAGTCAAGGGGTTCAAAACACTGAAGCTTTCTTT
TRBJ2-1	NA	TRBD2	TRBV6-5	CASSSAGTTYNEQFF	TGTGCCAGCAGCTCGGCCGGGACTACCTACAATGAGCAGTTCTTC
TRBJ2-7	few	TRBD1	TRBV29-1	CSAAGQGYEQYF	TGCAGCGCAGCTGGACAGGGTTACGAGCAGTACTTC
TRBJ2-5	NA	NA	TRBV9	CASSVAGQTQYF	TGTGCCAGCAGCGTAGCTGGGCAGACCCAGTACTTC
TRBJ1-2	few	NA	TRBV11-2	CASSQNLRGRNYGYTF	TGTGCCAGCAGCCAAAACCTCAGGGGCCGTAACTATGGCTACACCTTC
TRBJ2-3	NA	TRBD2	TRBV9	CASSVGTSVTDTQYF	TGTGCCAGCAGCGTGGGGACTAGCGTCACAGATACGCAGTATTTT